These 13 T cell receptor beta chains originate from one sample sequenced in a study of siplizumab effects on memory and regulatory T cells. Sequencing used immunoSEQ multiplex PCR; TCRdb keeps in-frame clones, though not all of them. The profile covers nearly 85,000 clones, with around 90% appearing a single time and 1.5% to 1.7% taken by the ten largest. Sequenced material: Tregs sorted from blood. These TCRs come from a human donor in good health.

J is TRBJ2-1 and V is TRBV7-3, with 10 bases that match TRBD2. The CDR3 is made up of 15 amino acids. V lost 3 bases, J lost 5 bases, and 4 bases stayed unmatched. Germline-derived CDR1 and CDR2 are SGHTA and FQGTGA. The CDR3 loop reads CASSFLAGANNEQFF. For the CDR3, the DNA is TGTGCCAGCAGCTTCCTAGCGGGGGCGAACAATGAGCAGTTCTTC.

This clone was recorded a few times. The chain has TRBV14 and TRBJ1-1; maybe TRBD1 (6 bases). The V end was cut by 2 bases, the J end by 11 bases, with 12 bases between. This CDR3 is 12 amino acids long. From germline, CDR1 is SGHDN and CDR2 FVKESK. CDR3 sequence: CASSQTTGLAFF. Here the CDR3 DNA reads TGTGCCAGCAGCCAAACTACAGGGTTGGCTTTCTTT.

This sequence joins TRBV5-6 and TRBJ1-4; 10 bases fit TRBD1. With V trimmed by 1 base and J by 7 bases, 4 bases remained unmatched. Looked up from germline, CDR1 is SGHDT and CDR2 is YYEEEE. The CDR3 spans 15 residues. CDR3: CASSLWGTGAEKLFF. The CDR3, as DNA: TGTGCCAGCAGCTTGTGGGGGACAGGGGCTGAAAAACTGTTTTTT.

V usage is TRBV11-2 and J usage is TRBJ2-5, with D possibly matching TRBD2 (6 bases). CDR1 is SGHAT and CDR2 is FQNNGV in the germline V gene. This CDR3 spans 16 amino acids. Trimming removed 1 base at V and 4 bases at J, with 16 bases between. The CDR3 sequence: CASSLGVGYGGETQYF. CDR3 DNA: TGTGCCAGCAGCTTAGGGGTCGGATACGGGGGAGAGACCCAGTACTTC.

The CDR3 DNA follows: TGTGCCTGGAGGGCAGGGGGAGAAAAACTGTTTTTT. This sequence encodes CAWRAGGEKLFF. The rearrangement joins TRBV30 to TRBJ1-4; 7 positions agree with TRBD1. The length of the CDR3 is 12 residues. The V gene end was trimmed by 3 bases and the J gene end by 8 bases; junction bases not matched to a gene: 3. CDR1 and CDR2 from the germline V gene are GTSNPN and SVGIG (reference sequence).

There are a few counts of this clone. The chain joins TRBV5-5 to TRBJ2-1; 7 bases line up with TRBD1. In germline, CDR1 is SGHKS, CDR2 YYEKEE (reference sequence). The ends lost 1 base at V and 8 bases at J; junction bases unmatched: 6. The CDR3 is 14 amino acids. Here the CDR3 DNA reads TGTGCCAGCAGCTTGTCTCAGGGGGTCTATGAGCAGTTCTTC. Protein: CASSLSQGVYEQFF.

This chain connects TRBV7-9 to TRBJ2-7, with TRBD1 matching over 7 bases. Germline loops: CDR1 SEHNR, CDR2 FQNEAQ (reference sequence). J was trimmed by 3 bases and V by 5 bases; bases with no gene match: 13. CDR3 length equals 16 residues. CDR3 DNA: TGTGCCAGCAGCCCCCCCCCGGGACAGAGATTCTACGAGCAGTACTTC. Translation gives CASSPPPGQRFYEQYF.

This clone was observed a single time. The V call is TRBV20-1, the J call TRBJ2-1; possibly TRBD2 for D (6 bases). V lost 5 bases and J lost 10, with 12 bases in between. Germline loops: CDR1 DFQATT, CDR2 SNEGSKA (reference sequence). The CDR3 has 11 amino acids. CDR3 sequence: CSAWTMPEQFF. CDR3 DNA sequence: TGCAGTGCTTGGACTATGCCAGAGCAGTTCTTC.

The J gene is TRBJ2-1, the V gene TRBV5-1; TRBD1 is a possible D gene (7 bases). The CDR3 runs 13 residues. Trimming cost V 4 bases and J 10 bases, with 15 bases left between them. Germline CDR1 SGHRS, CDR2 YFSETQ. The CDR3 is CASSATGRNEQFF. CDR3 sequence (DNA): TGCGCCAGCAGCGCGACAGGGAGGAACGAGCAGTTCTTC. Combining the CDR3 with reference TRBV5-1 and TRBJ2-1 gives the whole variable domain KAGVTQTPRYLIKTRGQQVTLSCSPISGHRSVSWYQQTPGQGLQFLFEYFSETQRNKGNFPGRFSGRQFSNSRSEMNVSTLELGDSALYLCASSATGRNEQFFGPGTRLTVL.

The rearrangement uses TRBV5-1 and TRBJ2-1, with D perhaps assigned TRBD1 or TRBD2 (6 bases each). Trimming left V 4 bases short and J 4 bases short, with 15 bases between. Germline CDR1 SGHRS, CDR2 YFSETQ. The CDR3 consists of 15 residues. The CDR3 nucleotides are TGCGCCAGCAGCCCAGGGGACGGAGGGTACAATGAGCAGTTCTTC. Its protein product is CASSPGDGGYNEQFF. The full variable domain, its missing parts supplied by reference TRBV5-1 and TRBJ2-1, is KAGVTQTPRYLIKTRGQQVTLSCSPISGHRSVSWYQQTPGQGLQFLFEYFSETQRNKGNFPGRFSGRQFSNSRSEMNVSTLELGDSALYLCASSPGDGGYNEQFFGPGTRLTVL.

This chain connects TRBV5-3 to TRBJ1-1, with D maybe TRBD1 (5 bases). TRBV5-3 is an ORF, with its function uncertain. This CDR3 region has 14 residues. V lost 3 bases and J 1 base, leaving 10 bases between the germline ends. The CDR3 is CARSSRGANTEAFF. The CDR3 bases are TGTGCCAGAAGCTCCCGAGGGGCGAACACTGAAGCTTTCTTT.

The gene calls are TRBV7-3 and TRBJ2-1, with 8 bases matching TRBD2. From germline, CDR1 is SGHTA and CDR2 FQGTGA. The CDR3 is 16 residues long. The ends lost 0 bases at V and 10 bases at J; junction bases unmatched: 11. CDR3 nucleotide sequence: TGTGCCAGCAGCTTAACGTTGCGGGGGGAAGAGGGAGAGCAGTTCTTC. Its protein product is CASSLTLRGEEGEQFF.

The rearrangement uses TRBV27 and TRBJ2-7; D remains unclear. There are 15 residues in the CDR3. V lost 0 bases and J lost 4, with 13 bases in between. Germline V CDR1 and CDR2: MNHEY, SMNVEV (reference sequence). The CDR3 loop is CASSLSFDGFYEQYF. The CDR3 region has the DNA TGTGCCAGCAGTTTATCATTCGACGGATTTTACGAGCAGTACTTC.